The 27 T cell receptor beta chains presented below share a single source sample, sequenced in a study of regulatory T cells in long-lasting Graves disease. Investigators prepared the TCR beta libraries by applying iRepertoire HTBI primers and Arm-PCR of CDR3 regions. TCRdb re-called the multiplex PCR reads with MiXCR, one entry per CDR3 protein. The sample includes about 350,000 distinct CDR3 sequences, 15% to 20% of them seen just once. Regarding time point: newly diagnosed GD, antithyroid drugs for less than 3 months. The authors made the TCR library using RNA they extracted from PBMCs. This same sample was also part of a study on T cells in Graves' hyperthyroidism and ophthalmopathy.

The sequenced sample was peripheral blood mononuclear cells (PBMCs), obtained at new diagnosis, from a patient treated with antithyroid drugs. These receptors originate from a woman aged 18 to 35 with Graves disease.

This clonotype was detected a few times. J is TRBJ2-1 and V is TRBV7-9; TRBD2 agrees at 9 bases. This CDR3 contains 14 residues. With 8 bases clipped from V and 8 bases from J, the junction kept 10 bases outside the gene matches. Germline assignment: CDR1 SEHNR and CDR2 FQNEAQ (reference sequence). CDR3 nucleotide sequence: TGTGCCAGCCCGGGTCTAGCGGGAATGGATGAGCAGTTCTTC. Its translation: CASPGLAGMDEQFF.

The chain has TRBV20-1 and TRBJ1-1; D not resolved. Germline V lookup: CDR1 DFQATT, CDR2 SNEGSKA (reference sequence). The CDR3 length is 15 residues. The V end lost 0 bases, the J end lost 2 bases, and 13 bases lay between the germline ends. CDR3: CSARDSRTVNTEAFF. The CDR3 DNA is TGCAGTGCTAGAGATTCGAGAACCGTTAACACTGAAGCTTTCTTT.

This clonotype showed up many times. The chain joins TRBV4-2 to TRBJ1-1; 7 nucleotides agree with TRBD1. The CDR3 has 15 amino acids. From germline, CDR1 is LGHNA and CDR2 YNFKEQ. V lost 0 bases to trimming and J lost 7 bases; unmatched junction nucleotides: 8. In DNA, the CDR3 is TGTGCCAGCAGCCAAGAGTCGCGCAGGGGGGATGAAGCTTTCTTT. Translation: CASSQESRRGDEAFF.

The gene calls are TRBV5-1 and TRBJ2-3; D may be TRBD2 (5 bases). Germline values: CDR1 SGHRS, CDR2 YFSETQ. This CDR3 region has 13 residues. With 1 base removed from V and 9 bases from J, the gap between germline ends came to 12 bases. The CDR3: CASSLIGEGTQYF. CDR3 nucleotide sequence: TGCGCCAGCAGCTTGATCGGAGAGGGCACGCAGTATTTT.

Here the CDR3 reads CASSESKLAGRWTGELFF. CDR3 DNA sequence: TGCGCCAGCAGTGAGTCGAAGCTAGCGGGTAGATGGACCGGGGAGCTGTTTTTT. The V and J genes are TRBV10-2 and TRBJ2-2; 8 bases line up with TRBD2. The V gene's germline CDR1 is WSHSY and CDR2 SAAADI. Losses at the gene ends were 0 bases for V and 5 bases for J; bases not matched to a gene: 11. This CDR3 spans 18 amino acids.

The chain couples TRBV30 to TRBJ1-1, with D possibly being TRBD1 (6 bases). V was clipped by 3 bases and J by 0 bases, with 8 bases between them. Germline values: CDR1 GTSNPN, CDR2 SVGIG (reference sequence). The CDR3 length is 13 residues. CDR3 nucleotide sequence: TGTGCCTGGAGGGACAGAATGAACACTGAAGCTTTCTTT. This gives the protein CAWRDRMNTEAFF.

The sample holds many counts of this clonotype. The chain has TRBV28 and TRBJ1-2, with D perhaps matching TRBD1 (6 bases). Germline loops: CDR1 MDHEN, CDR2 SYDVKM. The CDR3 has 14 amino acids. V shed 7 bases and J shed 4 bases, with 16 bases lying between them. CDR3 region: CASTLGAGLYGYTF. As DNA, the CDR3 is TGTGCCAGCACCCTGGGGGCAGGGCTCTATGGCTACACCTTC.

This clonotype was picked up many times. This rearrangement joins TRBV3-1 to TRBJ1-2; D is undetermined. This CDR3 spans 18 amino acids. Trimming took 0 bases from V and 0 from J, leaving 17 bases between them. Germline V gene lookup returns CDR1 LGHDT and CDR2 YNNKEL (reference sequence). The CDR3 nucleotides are TGTGCCAGCAGCCAAGATAGGATGGGTCAACCCGCTAACTATGGCTACACCTTC. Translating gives CASSQDRMGQPANYGYTF.

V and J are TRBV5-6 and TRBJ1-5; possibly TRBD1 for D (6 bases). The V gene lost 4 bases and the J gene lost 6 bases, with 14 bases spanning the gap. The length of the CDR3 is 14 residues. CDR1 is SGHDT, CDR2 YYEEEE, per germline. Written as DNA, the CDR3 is TGTGCCAGCAGCATAGTGGGGGGCGGTCAGCCCCAGCATTTT. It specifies CASSIVGGGQPQHF.

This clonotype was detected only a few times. In nucleotides, the CDR3 is TGTGCCAGCAGCACTAACGACGAGCAGTACTTC. Protein product: CASSTNDEQYF. The chain recombines TRBV7-6 with TRBJ2-7, with no clear D. Looked up from germline, CDR1 is SGHVS and CDR2 is FNYEAQ. The CDR3 is 11 amino acids. Between the trimmed V and J ends, which lost 5 bases and 5 bases, there was a span of 7 bases.

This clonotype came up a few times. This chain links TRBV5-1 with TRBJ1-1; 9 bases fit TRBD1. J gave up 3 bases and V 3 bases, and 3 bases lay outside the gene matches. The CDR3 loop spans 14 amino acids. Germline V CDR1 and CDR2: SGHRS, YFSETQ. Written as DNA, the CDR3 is TGCGCCAGCAGCTACAGGGGGCGGGACACTGAAGCTTTCTTT. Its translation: CASSYRGRDTEAFF.

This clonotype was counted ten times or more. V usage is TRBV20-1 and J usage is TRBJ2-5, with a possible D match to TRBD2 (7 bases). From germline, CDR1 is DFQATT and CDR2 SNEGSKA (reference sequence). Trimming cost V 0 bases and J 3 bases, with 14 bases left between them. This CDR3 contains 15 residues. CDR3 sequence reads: CSARDTAGAKETQYF. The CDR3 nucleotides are TGCAGTGCTAGAGATACGGCGGGGGCCAAAGAGACCCAGTACTTC.

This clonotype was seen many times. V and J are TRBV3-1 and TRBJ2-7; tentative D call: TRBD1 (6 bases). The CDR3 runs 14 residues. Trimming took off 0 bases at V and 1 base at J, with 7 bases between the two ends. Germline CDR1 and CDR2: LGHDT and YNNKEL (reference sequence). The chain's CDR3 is CASSQDTGSYEQYF. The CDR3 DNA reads TGTGCCAGCAGCCAAGATACAGGGTCCTACGAGCAGTACTTC.

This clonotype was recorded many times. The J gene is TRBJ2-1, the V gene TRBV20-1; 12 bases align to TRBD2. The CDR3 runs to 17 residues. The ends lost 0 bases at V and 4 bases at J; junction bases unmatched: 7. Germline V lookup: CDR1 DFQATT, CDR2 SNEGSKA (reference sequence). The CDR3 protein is CSARDWTSGIVYNEQFF. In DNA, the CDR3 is TGCAGTGCTAGAGATTGGACTAGCGGGATAGTGTACAATGAGCAGTTCTTC.

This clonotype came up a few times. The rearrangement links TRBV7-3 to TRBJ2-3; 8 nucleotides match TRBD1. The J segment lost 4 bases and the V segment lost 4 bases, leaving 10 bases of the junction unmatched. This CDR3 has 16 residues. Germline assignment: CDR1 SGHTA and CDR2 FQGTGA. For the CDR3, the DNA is TGTGCCAGCAGCTCCGGGACAGGCTTGGAGGCAGATACGCAGTATTTT. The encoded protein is CASSSGTGLEADTQYF.

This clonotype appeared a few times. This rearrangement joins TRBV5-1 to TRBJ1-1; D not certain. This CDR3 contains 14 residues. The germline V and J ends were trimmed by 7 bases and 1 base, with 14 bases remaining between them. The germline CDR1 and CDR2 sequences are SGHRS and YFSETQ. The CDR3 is CASAPLPSNTEAFF. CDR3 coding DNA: TGCGCCAGCGCCCCCTTGCCGTCGAACACTGAAGCTTTCTTT. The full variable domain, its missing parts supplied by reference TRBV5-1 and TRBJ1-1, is KAGVTQTPRYLIKTRGQQVTLSCSPISGHRSVSWYQQTPGQGLQFLFEYFSETQRNKGNFPGRFSGRQFSNSRSEMNVSTLELGDSALYLCASAPLPSNTEAFFGQGTRLTVV.

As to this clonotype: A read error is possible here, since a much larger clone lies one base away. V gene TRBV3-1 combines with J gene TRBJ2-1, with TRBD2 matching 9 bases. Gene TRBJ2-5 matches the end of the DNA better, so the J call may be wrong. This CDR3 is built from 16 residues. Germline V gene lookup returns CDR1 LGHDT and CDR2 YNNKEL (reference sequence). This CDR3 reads CASSQERAGGRETQYF. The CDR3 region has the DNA TGTGCCAGCAGCCAAGAACGAGCGGGGGGTAGAGAGACCCAGTACTTC.

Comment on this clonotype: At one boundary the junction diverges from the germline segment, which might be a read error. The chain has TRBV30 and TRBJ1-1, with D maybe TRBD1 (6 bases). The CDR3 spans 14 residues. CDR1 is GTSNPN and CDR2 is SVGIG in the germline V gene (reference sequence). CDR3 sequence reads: CAFHSGTQNAEAFF. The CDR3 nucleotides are TGTGCCTTTCACTCAGGGACACAGAACGCTGAAGCTTTCTTT.

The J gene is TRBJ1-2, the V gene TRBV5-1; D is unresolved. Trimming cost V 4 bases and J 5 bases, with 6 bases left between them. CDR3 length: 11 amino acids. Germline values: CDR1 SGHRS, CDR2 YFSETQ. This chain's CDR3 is CASSDYYGYTF. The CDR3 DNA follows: TGCGCCAGCAGCGACTATTATGGCTACACCTTC.

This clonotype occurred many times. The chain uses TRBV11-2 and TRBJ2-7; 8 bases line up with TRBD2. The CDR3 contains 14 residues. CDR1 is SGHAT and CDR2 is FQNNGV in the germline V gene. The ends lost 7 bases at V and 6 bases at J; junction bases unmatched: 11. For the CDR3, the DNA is TGTGCCAGCAACCCGGGAGTAGCGGGATCCGAGCAGTACTTC. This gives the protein CASNPGVAGSEQYF.

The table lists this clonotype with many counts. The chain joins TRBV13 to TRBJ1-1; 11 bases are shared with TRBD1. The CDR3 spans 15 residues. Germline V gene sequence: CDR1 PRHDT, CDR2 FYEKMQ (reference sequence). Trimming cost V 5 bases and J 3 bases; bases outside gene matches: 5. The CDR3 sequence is CASSGQGAPDTEAFF. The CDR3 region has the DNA TGTGCCAGCAGCGGACAGGGGGCGCCGGACACTGAAGCTTTCTTT.

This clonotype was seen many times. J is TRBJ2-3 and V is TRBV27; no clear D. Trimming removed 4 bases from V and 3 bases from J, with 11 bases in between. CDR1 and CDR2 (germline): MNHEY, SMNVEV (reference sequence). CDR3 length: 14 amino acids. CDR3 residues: CASSSNDQTDTQYF. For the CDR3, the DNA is TGTGCCAGCAGTTCCAACGACCAGACAGATACGCAGTATTTT.

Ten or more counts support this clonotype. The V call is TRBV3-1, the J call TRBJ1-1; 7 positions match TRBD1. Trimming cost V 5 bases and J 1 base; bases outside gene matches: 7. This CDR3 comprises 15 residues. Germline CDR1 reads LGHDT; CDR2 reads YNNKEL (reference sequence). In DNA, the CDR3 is TGTGCCAGCAGCGCGACCCAGGGGGGGAACACTGAAGCTTTCTTT. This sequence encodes CASSATQGGNTEAFF.

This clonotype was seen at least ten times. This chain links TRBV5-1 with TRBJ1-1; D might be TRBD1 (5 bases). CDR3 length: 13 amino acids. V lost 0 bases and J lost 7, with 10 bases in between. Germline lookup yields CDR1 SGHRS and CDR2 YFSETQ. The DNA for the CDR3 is TGCGCCAGCAGCTTGGTAGGGGTAAATGAAGCTTTCTTT. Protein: CASSLVGVNEAFF.

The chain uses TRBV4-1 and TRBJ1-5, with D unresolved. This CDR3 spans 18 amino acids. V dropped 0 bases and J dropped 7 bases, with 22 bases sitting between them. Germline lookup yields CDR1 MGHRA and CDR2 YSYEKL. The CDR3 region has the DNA TGCGCCAGCAGCCAAGATTTTTCGGCGGGCAGTAGAAAGCAGCCCCAGCATTTT. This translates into CASSQDFSAGSRKQPQHF.

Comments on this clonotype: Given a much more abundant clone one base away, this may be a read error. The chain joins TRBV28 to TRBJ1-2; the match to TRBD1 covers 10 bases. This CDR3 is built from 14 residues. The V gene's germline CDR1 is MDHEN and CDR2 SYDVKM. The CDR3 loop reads CAGRGTGAAYGYTF. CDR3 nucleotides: TGTGCCGGCAGGGGGACAGGGGCCGCCTATGGCTACACCTTC.

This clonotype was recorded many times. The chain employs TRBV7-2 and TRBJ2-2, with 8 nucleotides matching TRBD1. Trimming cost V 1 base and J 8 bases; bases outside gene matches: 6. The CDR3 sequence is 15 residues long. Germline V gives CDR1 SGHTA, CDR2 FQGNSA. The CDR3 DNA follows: TGTGCCAGCAGCTTAGGCAGGGGGCCAACTGGGGAGCTGTTTTTT. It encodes CASSLGRGPTGELFF.